This T cell receptor beta chain was captured in a study of early T cells in non-severe SARS-CoV-2 infection. Findings and limits, study-wide: Matching with VDJdb favored anti-spike CD8 responses (missing private and CD4 specificities).

Concerning this clonotype: Antigen unknown.

MiXCR, run by TCRdb on the 5' RACE reads, gives a single entry per CDR3 protein. The sample lists approximately 65,000 distinct CDR3 sequences, 12% occurring once. The sample comprised whole blood. The receptor was isolated from an adult who was a healthcare worker with PCR-confirmed SARS-CoV-2 infection or an uninfected control (not recorded which).

Here the CDR3 reads CASSLVVEQYF. The CDR3 DNA reads TGTGCCAGCAGCTTAGTAGTCGAGCAGTACTTC. V usage is TRBV11-2 and J usage is TRBJ2-7; no clear D. CDR3 length: 11 amino acids. Germline CDR1 reads SGHAT; CDR2 reads FQNNGV. V was cut by 1 base and J by 6 bases, with 4 bases left in between.